These 22 T cell receptor beta chains came from one sample sequenced in a study of T cells in Graves' hyperthyroidism and ophthalmopathy (dated by TCRdb to the late 2010s). The receptor library was made with multiplex PCR. The sequencer listed for this sample is Illumina HiSeq 2000. The TCR beta CDR3 regions were amplified from the RNA transcripts. For the first round of RT-PCR on the TCR CDR3, the HTBI primer set was used together with the Qiagen OneStep RT-PCR kit. TCRdb passed the public sequencing reads through fastp at Q25 and MiXCR, retaining productive beta sequences. A single entry per CDR3 protein holds the most common genes and DNA from its merged rows. In all, the sample holds about 160,000 distinct CDR3 sequences, and 9.4% of those were seen once. Roughly 23% of the sample goes to the ten largest clones. Sequenced: blood. These receptors were taken from a woman aged 18-29 years with Graves' hyperthyroidism that later progressed to Graves' ophthalmopathy.

This clonotype was observed at least ten times. The gene calls are TRBV7-9 and TRBJ2-1, with 7 bases aligning to TRBD1. This CDR3 comprises 15 residues. The ends lost 1 base at V and 2 bases at J; junction bases unmatched: 2. Germline CDR1 is SEHNR and CDR2 is FQNEAQ (reference sequence). CDR3 in DNA: TGTGCCAGCAGCTTAGGAAGGGGGCCCTACAATGAGCAGTTCTTC. Residues: CASSLGRGPYNEQFF.

Ten or more counts support this clonotype. The rearrangement links TRBV11-2 to TRBJ1-3; unclear D gene. Trimming took 2 bases from V and 9 from J, leaving 8 bases between them. The CDR3 is 12 residues long. In germline, CDR1 is SGHAT, CDR2 FQNNGV. The CDR3 loop is CASSLPTLTIYF. In DNA form, the CDR3 reads TGTGCCAGCAGCTTACCCACCCTCACCATATATTTT.

This clonotype has a count of ten or more. V is TRBV25-1 and J is TRBJ2-7, with 13 positions matching TRBD2. V was pared by 4 bases and J by 5 bases, with 8 bases of the junction left unmatched. In germline, CDR1 is MGHDK, CDR2 SYGVNS. The CDR3 is 16 residues long. CDR3 in amino acids: CASSGTLAGGPHEQYF. The CDR3 nucleotides read TGTGCCAGCAGTGGGACACTAGCGGGAGGGCCCCACGAGCAGTACTTC.

Points on this clonotype: This may arise from a read error, as a much more abundant clone is one base away. This rearrangement joins TRBV3-1 to TRBJ2-1, with TRBD2 matching over 8 bases. The CDR3 loop spans 17 amino acids. The germline V gene encodes CDR1 LGHDT and CDR2 YNNKEL (reference sequence). This chain's CDR3 is CASSEALIGGAWNERFF. The CDR3 nucleotides are TGTGCCAGCAGCGAAGCCCTAATCGGGGGGGCCTGGAATGAGCGGTTCTTC.

This clonotype was recorded many times. The V gene is TRBV28, the J gene TRBJ1-1, with 8 bases that match TRBD1. The CDR3 runs to 14 residues. Losses at the gene ends were 3 bases for V and 2 bases for J; bases not matched to a gene: 2. Germline CDR1 MDHEN, CDR2 SYDVKM. CDR3 protein: CASSFTGGNTEAFF. CDR3 nucleotide sequence: TGTGCCAGCAGTTTTACAGGGGGTAACACTGAAGCTTTCTTT.

This clonotype appeared many times. V is TRBV5-1 and J is TRBJ1-3; 9 bases map to TRBD1. This CDR3 is built from 14 residues. V shed 4 bases and J 4 bases; nucleotides not matched to a gene: 3. Germline V CDR1 and CDR2: SGHRS, YFSETQ. This chain's CDR3 is CASSGDRAGNTIYF. CDR3 DNA sequence: TGCGCCAGCAGCGGGGACAGGGCAGGAAACACCATATATTTT.

This clonotype was seen ten or more times. The chain links TRBV2 to TRBJ1-6; D possibly corresponds to TRBD1 (5 bases). CDR3 length: 16 residues. Germline V gene lookup returns CDR1 SNHLY and CDR2 FYNNEI. Trimming removed 5 bases from V and 0 bases from J, with 11 bases in between. In DNA, the CDR3 is TGTGCCAGCAGTTTCCGGGGGAGCTCCTATAATTCACCCCTCCACTTT. Protein product: CASSFRGSSYNSPLHF.

This clonotype was counted ten times or more. This chain joins TRBV6-2 or TRBV6-3 and TRBJ1-1, with D hard to call. The CDR3 consists of 13 residues. The germline V gene has CDR1 MNHEY and CDR2 SVGEGT. Trimming stripped 3 bases from V and 1 base from J, with 6 bases between. In DNA form, the CDR3 reads TGTGCCAGCAGTTATGACCCGAACACTGAAGCTTTCTTT. As protein: CASSYDPNTEAFF.

The chain recombines TRBV5-4 with TRBJ2-5, with D perhaps TRBD2 (6 bases). The V gene's germline CDR1 is SGHNT and CDR2 YYREEE (reference sequence). The germline V and J ends were trimmed by 0 bases and 3 bases, with 15 bases remaining between them. This CDR3 region has 16 residues. The CDR3 spells CASSLVLGRVKETQYF. CDR3 bases: TGTGCCAGCAGCTTGGTGCTCGGGAGAGTAAAAGAGACCCAGTACTTC.

This clonotype was picked up many times. V and J are TRBV20-1 and TRBJ2-7, with D unresolved. The CDR3 is made up of 11 amino acids. V was trimmed by 3 bases and J by 6 bases, leaving 9 bases between them. CDR1 is DFQATT, CDR2 SNEGSKA, per germline (reference sequence). The CDR3 DNA reads as TGCAGTGCTAGTTGGCAGCTCGAGCAGTACTTC. This codes for CSASWQLEQYF.

This clonotype was counted ten times or more. The rearrangement uses TRBV20-1 and TRBJ2-5; 8 positions agree with TRBD2. With V trimmed by 5 bases and J by 3 bases, 5 bases remained unmatched. The germline V gene has CDR1 DFQATT and CDR2 SNEGSKA (reference sequence). This CDR3 spans 13 amino acids. The CDR3 sequence: CSAPSGGEETQYF. The CDR3 nucleotides read TGCAGTGCTCCATCGGGGGGGGAAGAGACCCAGTACTTC.

This clonotype showed up just once. The chain is built from TRBV6-2 or TRBV6-3 and TRBJ2-3; TRBD2 matches at 8 bases. There are 13 residues in the CDR3. CDR1 and CDR2 from the germline V gene are MNHEY and SVGEGT. V trimming: 6 bases; J trimming: 4 bases; junction bases outside the gene matches: 3. CDR3 sequence reads: CASRVSGADTQYF. CDR3 DNA sequence: TGTGCCAGCAGAGTTAGCGGGGCAGATACGCAGTATTTT.

Regarding this clonotype: The junction departs from the called germline gene at one end, perhaps through a read error. V gene TRBV19 combines with J gene TRBJ2-3; D unresolved. Germline CDR1 is LNHDA and CDR2 is SQIVND (reference sequence). This CDR3 has 15 residues. The CDR3 sequence: CASTPFGADTDRQYF. The CDR3 DNA reads as TGTGCCAGTACCCCCTTCGGAGCTGACACAGATAGGCAGTATTTT. Variable domain in full (rest from reference TRBV19 and TRBJ2-3): DGGITQSPKYLFRKEGQNVTLSCEQNLNHDAMYWYRQDPGQGLRLIYYSQIVNDFQKGDIAEGYSVSREKKESFPLTVTSAQKNPTAFYLCASTPFGADTDRQYFGPGTRLTVL.

The CDR3, as DNA: TGTGCCATCATGGGAGACCAGAACACCGGGGAGCTGTTTTTT. Protein sequence: CAIMGDQNTGELFF. The chain combines TRBV10-3 with TRBJ2-2; a possible D gene is TRBD2 (5 bases). The CDR3 runs 14 residues. Trimming left V 7 bases short and J 1 base short, with 10 bases between. Germline loops: CDR1 ENHRY, CDR2 SYGVKD.

Concerning this clonotype: One junction end disagrees with the germline gene, perhaps due to a read error. V is TRBV5-1 and J is TRBJ2-7, with no clear D. CDR3 length: 13 residues. Germline V gene sequence: CDR1 SGHRS, CDR2 YFSETQ. The CDR3: CVSSLGYSYEQYF. The CDR3, as DNA: TGCGTCAGCAGCTTGGGGTATTCCTACGAGCAGTACTTC.

This clonotype was counted many times. The chain uses TRBV18 and TRBJ1-5, with D possibly matching TRBD1 (5 bases). V was clipped by 5 bases and J by 4 bases, with 9 bases between them. The germline CDR1 and CDR2 sequences are KGHSH and LQKENI. CDR3 size: 13 residues. In DNA form, the CDR3 reads TGTGCCAGCTCATCCGCAGGGAATCAGCCCCAGCATTTT. This codes for CASSSAGNQPQHF.

This clonotype was seen ten or more times. The chain is built from TRBV3-1 and TRBJ2-1, with D uncertain. Germline CDR1 reads LGHDT; CDR2 reads YNNKEL (reference sequence). The CDR3 spans 15 residues. V lost 0 bases and J lost 0, with 6 bases in between. CDR3 in DNA: TGTGCCAGCAGCCAAGATAGGGACTCCTACAATGAGCAGTTCTTC. Protein: CASSQDRDSYNEQFF.

As concerns this clonotype: A much bigger clone sits one base away, suggesting this may be a read error. The chain uses TRBV15 and TRBJ1-5; D gene unclear. Trimming cost V 0 bases and J 2 bases, with 11 bases left between them. Germline CDR1 is LNHNV and CDR2 is YYDKDF (reference sequence). The CDR3 runs to 16 residues. CDR3 residues: CATSRDRRRGNQPQHF. CDR3 nucleotide sequence: TGTGCCACCAGCAGAGATCGGAGAAGGGGCAATCAGCCCCAGCATTTT.

This clonotype was seen ten or more times. This rearrangement joins TRBV3-1 to TRBJ2-7; 9 bases fit TRBD1. V gave up 5 bases and J gave up 3 bases; unmatched junction bases: 8. The CDR3 runs 15 residues. Germline V CDR1 and CDR2: LGHDT, YNNKEL (reference sequence). CDR3 DNA: TGTGCCAGCAGCGACATGGGACAGGGCTACTACGAGCAGTACTTC. Protein sequence: CASSDMGQGYYEQYF.

At least ten counts were recorded for this clonotype. This chain uses TRBV6-1 with TRBJ1-5; possible D gene TRBD1, 5 bases. V was shortened by 6 bases and J by 3 bases, with 15 bases between the two germline ends. The CDR3 is made up of 15 amino acids. CDR1 and CDR2 from the germline V gene are MNHNS and SASEGT. For the CDR3, the DNA is TGTGCCAGCAGAGGAAGCAGGACACTCAATCAGCCCCAGCATTTT. Protein: CASRGSRTLNQPQHF.

This clonotype was seen repeatedly, ten times or more. The chain employs TRBV6-1 and TRBJ1-2; TRBD1 aligns across 7 bases. The trim removed 3 bases at V and 7 bases at J, leaving 14 bases unmatched. The germline CDR1 and CDR2 sequences are MNHNS and SASEGT. The length of the CDR3 is 16 residues. The CDR3 reads CASSENAEGAVSGYTF. CDR3 nucleotide sequence: TGTGCCAGCAGTGAGAATGCGGAGGGGGCGGTGAGTGGCTACACCTTC.

This clonotype was observed many times. The chain has TRBV4-2 and TRBJ2-3; 8 positions match TRBD2. This CDR3 has 16 amino acids. CDR1 is LGHNA and CDR2 is YNFKEQ in the germline V gene. V shed 0 bases, J shed 1 base, and the junction held 3 bases outside the gene matches. The CDR3: CASSQDEAGGTDTQYF. The CDR3 bases are TGTGCCAGCAGCCAAGACGAAGCGGGGGGCACAGATACGCAGTATTTT.